One and the same sample provided the 9 T cell receptor beta chains below, sequenced in a study of CD4 and CD8 cells across lung adenocarcinoma regions. TCRdb reanalysed the PCR reads using MiXCR and keeps one entry per CDR3 protein. There are some 9,600 distinct CDR3 sequences in the sample; approximately 50% occur only once, and approximately 17% lies in the top ten. Sequencing used CD4+ T cells from the margin of a lung tumor. Source of these receptors: a male donor with lung adenocarcinoma. The CD4 and CD8 labels of this study may be unreliable.

The rearrangement joins TRBV10-1 to TRBJ2-1; D not resolved. V was clipped by 0 bases and J by 8 bases, with 8 bases between them. Germline CDR1 WNHNN, CDR2 SYGVQD (reference sequence). CDR3 length: 13 amino acids. The CDR3 loop is CASSESEAHEQFF. The CDR3 bases are TGCGCCAGCAGTGAGTCGGAAGCCCATGAGCAGTTCTTC.

The table lists this clonotype with many counts. J is TRBJ1-5 and V is TRBV7-2; TRBD1 matches 7 bases. The CDR3 is 15 amino acids. Unmatched junction bases numbered 6, after V lost 1 base and J lost 6 bases. From germline, CDR1 is SGHTA and CDR2 FQGNSA. The CDR3 bases are TGTGCCAGCAGCTTAGTCGGGACAGCGGGTCAGCCCCAGCATTTT. Translated, it gives CASSLVGTAGQPQHF. The full variable domain, in which reference TRBV7-2 and TRBJ1-5 provide the parts outside the CDR3, is GAGVSQSPSNKVTEKGKDVELRCDPISGHTALYWYRQSLGQGLEFLIYFQGNSAPDKSGLPSDRFSAERTGGSVSTLTIQRTQQEDSAVYLCASSLVGTAGQPQHFGDGTRLSIL.

This clonotype showed up many times. CDR3 sequence (DNA): TGCAGTGCTAGGGACAGGAGCTCCCCAAACACTGAAGCTTTCTTT. Its translation: CSARDRSSPNTEAFF. V usage is TRBV20-1 and J usage is TRBJ1-1; 7 nucleotides match TRBD1. J gave up 2 bases and V 3 bases, and 9 bases lay outside the gene matches. The CDR3 sequence is 15 residues long. CDR1 is DFQATT, CDR2 SNEGSKA, per germline (reference sequence).

The rearrangement links TRBV24-1 to TRBJ2-5; unclear D gene. V was clipped by 3 bases and J by 4 bases, with 8 bases between them. Germline assignment: CDR1 KGHDR and CDR2 SFDVKD. CDR3 length: 13 amino acids. This chain's CDR3 is CATSDPIVETQYF. CDR3 in DNA: TGTGCCACCAGTGATCCGATCGTAGAGACCCAGTACTTC.

This rearrangement joins TRBV6-1 to TRBJ1-2; no definite D call. CDR1 and CDR2 (germline): MNHNS, SASEGT. CDR3 size: 13 residues. Trimming took 3 bases from V and 2 from J, leaving 7 bases between them. This CDR3 reads CASSEDRNYGYTF. CDR3 nucleotides: TGTGCCAGCAGTGAGGACCGGAACTATGGCTACACCTTC.

This chain links TRBV6-1 with TRBJ2-5, with TRBD1 matching 8 bases. The trim removed 4 bases at V and 5 bases at J, leaving 6 bases unmatched. Germline CDR1 and CDR2: MNHNS and SASEGT. This CDR3 region has 14 residues. Here the CDR3 DNA reads TGTGCCAGCAGTGGTGCAGGGGGCGCGGAGACCCAGTACTTC. Translation: CASSGAGGAETQYF.

The sample holds many counts of this clonotype. This sequence joins TRBV4-2 and TRBJ2-2; D remains ambiguous. V was trimmed by 3 bases and J by 5 bases, leaving 16 bases between them. In germline, CDR1 is LGHNA, CDR2 YNFKEQ. CDR3 length equals 16 residues. The CDR3 loop reads CASSQLLDPVTGELFF. The DNA for the CDR3 is TGTGCCAGCAGCCAGCTGTTAGACCCCGTAACCGGGGAGCTGTTTTTT.

In regard to this clonotype: At one of its ends the junction is not consistent with the germline gene, which may arise from a read error. The chain carries TRBV7-2 and TRBJ2-3; 7 bases align to TRBD2. Per germline, CDR1 SGHTA and CDR2 FQGNSA. The CDR3 totals 16 residues. CDR3 sequence (DNA): TGTGCCAGCAGCGTCGCGGGGCCGGGAGGCAAAAATACGCAGTATTTC. It yields the protein CASSVAGPGGKNTQYF.

In its sample, this clonotype was seen a few times. Sequence at one end of the junction differs from germline and may be a read error. The chain has TRBV7-2 and TRBJ2-1, with D perhaps TRBD2 (5 bases). CDR3 length: 22 residues. Germline V gene data show CDR1 as SGHTA and CDR2 as FQGNSA. The CDR3 nucleotides read TGTGTCCCAAGCTTCTGTGGGTCTCTTTGCATTGAGGGTGCAAGCTCAGAGGTGCCTTGCTGCTTC. Translating gives CVPSFCGSLCIEGASSEVPCCF.